The T cell receptor (beta chain) under discussion was sequenced for a study of post-analysis software for immune sequencing data. Whole-study context: Disease trajectories encompassed relapsing-remitting, secondary progressive and progressive-relapsing multiple sclerosis.

Regarding the study as a whole: A significant reduction in normalized Chao1 diversity was observed in multiple sclerosis patients versus controls. When patients were compared with controls, four to six TRBV segments were more frequent, TRBV5-6, TRBV5-1 and TRBV20-1 among them. Batch-mates among the samples co-clustered strongly by F measure.

Unique molecular identifiers were carried by the TCR beta cDNA libraries. Between roughly 1 and 10 million T cells gave rise to around 500,000 cDNA molecules. Each CDR3 protein gets one entry after TCRdb re-called the PCR reads with MiXCR. The table records some 690,000 distinct CDR3 sequences, 25% to 30% of them present only once. Of note for this clonotype: Its specificity is not known.

The V gene's germline CDR1 is SGDLS and CDR2 YYNGEE. Unmatched junction bases numbered 8, after V lost 4 bases and J lost 8 bases. The CDR3 runs to 14 residues. The V call is TRBV9, the J call TRBJ2-1, with TRBD2 matching over 8 bases. Sequencing used blood. The clonotype was recovered from a girl under 18 with multiple sclerosis. CDR3 amino acids: CASSYPGRGDEQFF. In nucleotides, the CDR3 is TGTGCCAGCAGCTACCCCGGGAGGGGGGATGAGCAGTTCTTC.